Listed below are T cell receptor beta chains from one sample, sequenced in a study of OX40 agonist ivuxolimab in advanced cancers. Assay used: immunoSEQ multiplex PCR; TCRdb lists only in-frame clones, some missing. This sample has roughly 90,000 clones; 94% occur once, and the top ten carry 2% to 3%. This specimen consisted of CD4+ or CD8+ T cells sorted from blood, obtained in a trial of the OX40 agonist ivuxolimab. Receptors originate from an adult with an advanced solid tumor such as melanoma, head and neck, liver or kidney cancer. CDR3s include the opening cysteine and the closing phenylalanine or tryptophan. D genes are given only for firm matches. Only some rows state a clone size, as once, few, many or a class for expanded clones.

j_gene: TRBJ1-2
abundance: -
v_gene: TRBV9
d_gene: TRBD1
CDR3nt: TGTGCCAGCAGCGTCGGGACAGGGGATGGCTACACCTTC
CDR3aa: CASSVGTGDGYTF

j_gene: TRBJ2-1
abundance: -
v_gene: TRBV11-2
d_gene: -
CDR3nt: TGTGCCAGCAGCTTAATGGTAGCGGCCTACAATGAGCAGTTCTTC
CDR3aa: CASSLMVAAYNEQFF

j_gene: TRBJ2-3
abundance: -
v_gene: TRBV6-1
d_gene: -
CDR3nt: TGTGCCAGCAGTGAAAAAGCGGCAGGACCAGATACGCAGTATTTT
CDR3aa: CASSEKAAGPDTQYF

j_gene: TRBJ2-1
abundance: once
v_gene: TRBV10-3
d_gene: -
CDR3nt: TGTGCCATCAAACGGGGGCCTGAGCAGTTCTTC
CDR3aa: CAIKRGPEQFF

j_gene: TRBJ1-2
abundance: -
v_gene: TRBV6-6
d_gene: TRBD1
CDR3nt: TGTGCCAGCAGTACGGGACAGGAGTATGGCTACACCTTC
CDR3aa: CASSTGQEYGYTF

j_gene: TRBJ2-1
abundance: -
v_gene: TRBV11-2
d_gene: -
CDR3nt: TGTGCCAGCAGCGTATATCACTTCTCCGGGAATGAGCAGTTCTTC
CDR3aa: CASSVYHFSGNEQFF

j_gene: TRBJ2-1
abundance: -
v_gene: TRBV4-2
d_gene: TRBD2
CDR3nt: TGTGCCAGCAGCCAGGAAGCGGGAGGGCCTGGTGAGCAGTTCTTC
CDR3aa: CASSQEAGGPGEQFF

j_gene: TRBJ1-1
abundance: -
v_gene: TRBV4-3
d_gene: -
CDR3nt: TGCGCCAGCAGCCGCGGGGTCGGAAGGAGAAGGACTGAAGCTTTCTTT
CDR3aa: CASSRGVGRRRTEAFF

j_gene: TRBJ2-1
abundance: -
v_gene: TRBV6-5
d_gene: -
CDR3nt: TGTGCCAGCAGTCCCGGGACACTCTACAATGAGCAGTTCTTC
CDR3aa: CASSPGTLYNEQFF

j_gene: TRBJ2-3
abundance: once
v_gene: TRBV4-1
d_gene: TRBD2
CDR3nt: TGCGCCAGCAGCTATACTAGCGGGGGCTCGTGGGTGACAGATACGCAGTATTTT
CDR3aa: CASSYTSGGSWVTDTQYF